The TCR beta chain under discussion was sequenced for a study of T cells in tumors after PD-1 blockade (dated by TCRdb to 2018 to 2020). Describing the broader study: Prior checkpoint blockade, systemic immunosuppressant use, and recent radiotherapy or other anti-cancer therapy within 4 weeks were grounds for patient exclusion. To compare blood and tumor clonotypes, bulk TCR sequencing was performed on nine to eleven peripheral blood samples from a few patients. Peripheral blood samples averaged approximately 100,000 TCR templates (range roughly 21,000-280,000) and 35,000 to 40,000 unique clonotypes. While on anti-PD-1 treatment, some of the patients also continued taking daily vismodegib 150 mg. Patients were treated with either pembrolizumab 200 mg every 3 weeks or cemiplimab 350 mg every 2 weeks. Paired single-cell RNA and TCR sequencing was done in the study on site-matched tumors from patients with BCC or SCC, both before and after anti-PD-1 therapy. RECIST version 1.1 was the standard used to evaluate clinical response. Points the paper makes about the study in general: Where the novel T cell clones came from was not identified, and possible sources could include lymphoid organs or rare unexpanded clones inside the tumor or in the tumor periphery. Roughly 41% of TCR clonotypes from the tumor were detected in blood, and certain novel exhausted tumor clones were present in blood collected before treatment, which suggests recruitment from the periphery.

As for this clone: This clone's antigen is unknown. Base qualities are not recorded, but no much larger clone differs from it by a single base.

V is pared back by 0 bases and J by 8 bases, with 26 bases lying between the germline termini. Looking up the germline V gene yields CDR1 SGHRS and CDR2 YFSETQ. Inclusive of the bounding cysteine and phenylalanine, the CDR3 is 18 residues long. Only CDR3 DNA remains: 54 bases, in frame from the first base. The label giving this sample's time point can be read as: after anti-PD-1 therapy. For bulk TCRbeta sequencing, genomic DNA was extracted from tumor biopsies or peripheral blood, and input amounts ranged from roughly 600 ng to 6,004 ng. All patients had histologically proven advanced or metastatic basal or squamous cell carcinoma and were poor candidates for surgical resection. The basal cell carcinoma cohort comprised eleven to twelve patients, of whom several had bulk tumor TCR sequencing. Deep TCRbeta sequencing was performed with the immunoSEQ platform. Concerning the study's data processing: Only productive rearrangements were exported from the immunoSEQ Analyzer for further analysis. T cell phenotypes were assigned to bulk TCRbeta clonotypes by matching the clonotypes to single-cell RNA+TCR-seq clones with the same TCRbeta sequence. Tumor enrichment of a clone was calculated by dividing the clone's tumor frequency by the clone's PBMC frequency, both taken from bulk TCR sequencing. GLIPH was used to sort TCRs into specificity groups, which are clusters of distinct TCRs that likely recognize common antigens through shared CDR3 motifs. What TCRdb holds here is the immuneACCESS table cut down to in-frame rearrangements. Part of the clones is not present; checked against another copy, under half of the missing clones reflect an unresolved V gene, and the others are unexplained. V, J and clone size reflect that table, while D and trimming were determined from the DNA. The sample table lists tens of thousands of clones, around 72% of them with a count of one. Around two fifths of the sample comes from the top ten.

Sequencing used PBMCs, obtained after anti-PD-1 treatment. The receptor chain draws on TRBV5-1 and TRBJ1-2; the D gene identity is not certain. This receptor was taken from a human donor with basal cell carcinoma. The DNA sequence is given as TGCGCCAGCAGCTTGGTGCCGAGTCAAAGTCCGGAGAGTCGGGGCTACACCTTC. It translates as CASSLVPSQSPESRGYTF.